These T cell receptor beta chains were read from a single sample in a study of blood T cell repertoires in COVID-19. Clones were sequenced by immunoSEQ multiplex PCR, and TCRdb holds only the in-frame ones, with some missing. The table records 200,000 to 250,000 clones, roughly 80% of them present only once. Source material: peripheral blood. All receptors come from a woman aged 18-30 years with acute or convalescent COVID-19. Both conserved end residues are part of each CDR3. The D gene is left open where the match is weak. Rows may omit the clone size; those that give it use once, few, many or a size class.

V: TRBV18
size: .
J: TRBJ1-2
D: TRBD1
CDR3: CASRTGGGVHGYTF
DNA: TGTGCCAGCAGAACAGGGGGCGGAGTTCATGGCTACACCTTC

V: TRBV19
size: .
J: TRBJ1-3
D: .
CDR3: CIGTTGNTIYF
DNA: TGTATCGGGACAACGGGAAACACCATATATTTT

V: TRBV4-3
size: few
J: TRBJ2-2
D: .
CDR3: CASSQEVIASGELFF
DNA: TGCGCCAGCAGCCAAGAAGTTATAGCATCCGGGGAGCTGTTTTTT

V: TRBV4-2
size: .
J: TRBJ2-6
D: TRBD2
CDR3: CASSQASGKISGANVLTF
DNA: TGTGCCAGCAGCCAAGCTAGCGGGAAAATCTCTGGGGCCAACGTCCTGACTTTC

V: TRBV2
size: .
J: TRBJ2-1
D: .
CDR3: CASREVLNEQFF
DNA: TGTGCCAGCAGGGAGGTGTTAAATGAGCAGTTCTTC

V: TRBV2
size: .
J: TRBJ1-1
D: TRBD1
CDR3: CASTEQGAQTEAFF
DNA: TGTGCCAGCACAGAACAGGGGGCGCAAACTGAAGCTTTCTTT

V: TRBV29-1
size: .
J: TRBJ2-7
D: .
CDR3: CGYIDIFSYEQYF
DNA: TGCGGATATATCGACATTTTCTCCTACGAGCAGTACTTC

V: TRBV25-1
size: .
J: TRBJ2-7
D: TRBD1
CDR3: CASSAQGYEQYF
DNA: TGTGCCAGCAGTGCACAGGGGTACGAGCAGTACTTC

V: TRBV7-2
size: few
J: TRBJ1-5
D: .
CDR3: CASSLQGNQPQHF
DNA: TGTGCCAGCAGCTTACAGGGAAATCAGCCCCAGCATTTT

V: TRBV28
size: .
J: TRBJ1-2
D: TRBD1
CDR3: CASTLGTGQYGYTF
DNA: TGTGCCAGCACCTTAGGGACAGGTCAATATGGCTACACCTTC

V: TRBV14
size: .
J: TRBJ1-6
D: .
CDR3: CASSPQQGSPLHF
DNA: TGTGCCAGCAGCCCCCAGCAGGGATCACCCCTCCACTTT

V: TRBV4-3
size: .
J: TRBJ1-6
D: TRBD1
CDR3: CASSQDPMTGALTYNSPLHF
DNA: TGCGCCAGCAGCCAAGACCCGATGACAGGGGCATTGACCTATAATTCACCCCTCCACTTT

V: TRBV10-2
size: .
J: TRBJ2-7
D: .
CDR3: CASSIDTYEQYF
DNA: TGCGCCAGCAGCATAGACACCTACGAGCAGTACTTC

V: TRBV6-5
size: .
J: TRBJ1-1
D: TRBD1
CDR3: CASSYSGTVNTEAFF
DNA: TGTGCCAGCAGTTACTCGGGGACAGTGAACACTGAAGCTTTCTTT

V: TRBV3-1/TRBV3-2
size: .
J: TRBJ2-2
D: .
CDR3: CASSPQGAPTGELFF
DNA: TGTGCCAGCAGCCCCCAGGGTGCACCTACCGGGGAGCTGTTTTTT

V: TRBV6-5
size: .
J: TRBJ1-2
D: TRBD1
CDR3: CASSTGQGTYGYTF
DNA: TGTGCCAGCAGTACTGGACAGGGTACATATGGCTACACCTTC

V: TRBV14
size: .
J: TRBJ1-2
D: .
CDR3: CASSQSKTGGPTYNYGYTF
DNA: TGTGCCAGCAGCCAATCCAAAACGGGGGGCCCTACTTATAACTATGGCTACACCTTC

V: TRBV27
size: many
J: TRBJ2-7
D: .
CDR3: CASSRPLDAVGSYEQYF
DNA: TGTGCCAGCAGCCGGCCCCTCGACGCGGTCGGATCCTACGAGCAGTACTTC

V: TRBV7-2
size: .
J: TRBJ1-2
D: TRBD1
CDR3: CASSLGQGAWGYTF
DNA: TGTGCCAGCAGCTTGGGACAGGGGGCGTGGGGCTACACCTTC

V: TRBV30
size: .
J: TRBJ2-7
D: TRBD2
CDR3: CAWSVGREGDEQYF
DNA: TGTGCCTGGAGTGTAGGCAGGGAGGGTGACGAGCAGTACTTC

V: TRBV9
size: .
J: TRBJ1-4
D: .
CDR3: CASSVAGGQKNEKLFF
DNA: TGTGCCAGCAGCGTAGCGGGCGGACAGAAAAATGAAAAACTGTTTTTT

V: TRBV3-1/TRBV3-2
size: .
J: TRBJ1-1
D: TRBD1
CDR3: CASSHLRTGMNTEAFF
DNA: TGTGCCAGCAGCCACCTCAGGACAGGTATGAACACTGAAGCTTTCTTT

V: TRBV4-1
size: .
J: TRBJ2-2
D: TRBD2
CDR3: CASSQDHGLAANTGELFF
DNA: TGCGCCAGCAGCCAAGATCATGGACTAGCAGCGAACACCGGGGAGCTGTTTTTT

V: TRBV7-6
size: .
J: TRBJ2-7
D: .
CDR3: CASSLGAGGTVTTYEQYF
DNA: TGTGCCAGCAGCTTAGGAGCCGGCGGGACAGTTACAACCTACGAGCAGTACTTC